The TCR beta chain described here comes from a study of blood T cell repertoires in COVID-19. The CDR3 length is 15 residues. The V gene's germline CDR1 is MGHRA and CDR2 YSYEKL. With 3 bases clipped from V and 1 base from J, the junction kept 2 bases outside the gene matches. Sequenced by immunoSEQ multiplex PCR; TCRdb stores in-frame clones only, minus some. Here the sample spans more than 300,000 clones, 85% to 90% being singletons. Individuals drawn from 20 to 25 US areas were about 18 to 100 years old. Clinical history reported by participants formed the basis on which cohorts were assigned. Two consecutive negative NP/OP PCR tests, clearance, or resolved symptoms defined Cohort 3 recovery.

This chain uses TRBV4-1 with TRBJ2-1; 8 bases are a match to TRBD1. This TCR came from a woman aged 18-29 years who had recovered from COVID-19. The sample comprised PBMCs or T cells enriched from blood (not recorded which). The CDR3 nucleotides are TGCGCCAGCAGCCAGGGACAGGATTCCTACAATGAGCAGTTCTTC. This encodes CASSQGQDSYNEQFF.